A single sample gave rise to the 32 T cell receptor beta chains below, sequenced in a study of shared clonotypes between healthy human individuals. Measured with immunoSEQ multiplex PCR; TCRdb has only the in-frame clones, and not every one. This sample has 200,000 to 250,000 clones, with over 50% found just once. The source material was memory CD4+ T cells sorted from blood. Subset denoted: CD45RA-negative fraction. All receptors derive from a man aged 25-40 years in good health.

A single count supports this clone. The chain recombines TRBV2 with TRBJ2-7; a weak D match, TRBD2 (7 bases). Trimming took off 4 bases at V and 7 bases at J, with 17 bases between the two ends. The CDR3 is made up of 14 amino acids. Germline-derived CDR1 and CDR2 are SNHLY and FYNNEI. As DNA, the CDR3 is TGTGCCAGCAGTGGGGCCCGGGGGGCGCGGGAGCAGTACTTC. It specifies CASSGARGAREQYF. Variable domain in full (rest from reference TRBV2 and TRBJ2-7): EPEVTQTPSHQVTQMGQEVILRCVPISNHLYFYWYRQILGQKVEFLVSFYNNEISEKSEIFDDQFSVERPDGSNFTLKIRSTKLEDSAMYFCASSGARGAREQYFGPGTRLTVT.

The rearrangement uses TRBV10-2 and TRBJ2-1; 15 bases line up with TRBD2. Trimming took 6 bases from V and 7 from J; bases not matched to a gene: 10. The CDR3 has 17 residues. The germline V gene encodes CDR1 WSHSY and CDR2 SAAADI. The CDR3 reads CASRPGRGLAGGNEQFF. The CDR3 DNA reads as TGCGCCAGCAGACCCGGTCGTGGACTAGCGGGAGGGAATGAGCAGTTCTTC.

The V and J genes are TRBV6-1 and TRBJ2-7; D tentatively reads TRBD1 or TRBD2 (5 bases each). The germline CDR1 and CDR2 sequences are MNHNS and SASEGT. Trimming removed 1 base from V and 3 bases from J, with 13 bases in between. The CDR3 consists of 15 residues. CDR3 in amino acids: CASSEVRGFNYEQYF. In nucleotides, the CDR3 is TGTGCCAGCAGTGAAGTGAGGGGATTTAACTACGAGCAGTACTTC.

The V and J genes are TRBV7-2 and TRBJ1-5; D is undetermined. V lost 3 bases to trimming and J lost 5 bases, with 14 bases between them. CDR1 and CDR2 from the germline V gene are SGHTA and FQGNSA. This CDR3 region has 15 residues. The CDR3 sequence is CASSFSGSQDQPQHF. In DNA, the CDR3 is TGTGCCAGCAGCTTCAGTGGATCGCAGGATCAGCCCCAGCATTTT.

This clone has a single count. This sequence joins TRBV9 and TRBJ2-3; 9 bases align to TRBD1. V shed 5 bases and J 3 bases; nucleotides not matched to a gene: 4. Germline CDR1 and CDR2: SGDLS and YYNGEE. The length of the CDR3 is 14 residues. CDR3 loop: CASRKGQGTDTQYF. The CDR3 DNA follows: TGTGCCAGCAGAAAAGGACAGGGGACAGATACGCAGTATTTT.

This chain links TRBV2 with TRBJ2-2; the D is unclear. This CDR3 comprises 15 residues. CDR1 and CDR2 (germline): SNHLY, FYNNEI. Trimming pared 5 bases from V and 1 base from J, leaving 11 bases between. The DNA for the CDR3 is TGTGCCAGCAGTATGAAGCTAAAGAACACCGGGGAGCTGTTTTTT. It is translated as CASSMKLKNTGELFF.

V and J are TRBV9 and TRBJ2-7; the match to TRBD2 covers 10 bases. Germline CDR1 SGDLS, CDR2 YYNGEE. This CDR3 has 15 amino acids. The J segment lost 5 bases and the V segment lost 0 bases, leaving 5 bases of the junction unmatched. The CDR3 sequence is CASSVAAAGGNEQYF. CDR3 in DNA: TGTGCCAGCAGCGTAGCTGCAGCGGGAGGGAACGAGCAGTACTTC.

V usage is TRBV4-1 and J usage is TRBJ2-3; D gene ambiguous. The CDR3 spans 17 residues. CDR1 and CDR2 from the germline V gene are MGHRA and YSYEKL. V shed 0 bases and J shed 2 bases, with 15 bases lying between them. Here the CDR3 DNA reads TGCGCCAGCAGCCAAGAAGAAGACTCTTCCTACACAGATACGCAGTATTTT. Protein product: CASSQEEDSSYTDTQYF.

This clone was counted only a few times. The chain is built from TRBV30 and TRBJ1-4, with a weak D call TRBD1 (6 bases). Germline CDR1 reads GTSNPN; CDR2 reads SVGIG (reference sequence). The CDR3 spans 14 residues. V was trimmed by 2 bases and J by 7 bases, leaving 14 bases between them. The CDR3 region is CAWSYGGDGEKLFF. CDR3 sequence (DNA): TGTGCCTGGAGTTATGGGGGCGATGGTGAAAAACTGTTTTTT.

The J gene is TRBJ2-1, the V gene TRBV5-1; D is uncertain. The germline V gene has CDR1 SGHRS and CDR2 YFSETQ. The CDR3 has 14 amino acids. Deletions cut 0 bases from V and 5 bases from J, with 9 bases between. The CDR3: CASSLAGIDNEQFF. In DNA, the CDR3 is TGCGCCAGCAGCTTGGCCGGCATCGACAATGAGCAGTTCTTC. The full variable domain, rest sourced from reference TRBV5-1 and TRBJ2-1, is KAGVTQTPRYLIKTRGQQVTLSCSPISGHRSVSWYQQTPGQGLQFLFEYFSETQRNKGNFPGRFSGRQFSNSRSEMNVSTLELGDSALYLCASSLAGIDNEQFFGPGTRLTVL.

The chain links TRBV7-9 to TRBJ2-1; a weak D match, TRBD2 (5 bases). Germline CDR1 SEHNR, CDR2 FQNEAQ (reference sequence). CDR3 length: 11 residues. The V end lost 8 bases, the J end lost 6 bases, and 8 bases lay between the germline ends. The CDR3 DNA sequence: TGTGCCAGCCTCCGGGGCAATGAGCAGTTCTTC. It yields the protein CASLRGNEQFF.

The chain is built from TRBV6-5 and TRBJ1-3; 10 nucleotides align to TRBD1. V lost 6 bases to trimming and J lost 4 bases; unmatched junction nucleotides: 6. This CDR3 comprises 15 residues. Germline V gene data show CDR1 as MNHEY and CDR2 as SVGAGI. The CDR3 sequence: CASSRGQGLGNTIYF. The CDR3 DNA is TGTGCCAGCAGCCGGGGACAGGGGCTCGGAAACACCATATATTTT.

V and J are TRBV28 and TRBJ2-7; 11 bases fit TRBD2. The junction had 29 bases not matched to a gene; V was cut back by 5 bases and J by 5 bases. CDR1 MDHEN and CDR2 SYDVKM come from the germline V gene. This CDR3 has 22 residues. The CDR3, as DNA: TGTGCCAGCAGTCTATCCCCCACCTTACTAGCGGGAGTCCGTAAAGAGAGCGACGAGCAGTACTTC. Amino acids: CASSLSPTLLAGVRKESDEQYF.

The rearrangement uses TRBV5-4 and TRBJ2-5; tentatively, D is TRBD2 (6 bases). The CDR3 length is 16 residues. The germline gives CDR1 SGHNT, CDR2 YYREEE (reference sequence). Trimming cost V 2 bases and J 4 bases, with 18 bases left between them. The CDR3 spells CASSLIGGSQLETQYF. Written as DNA, the CDR3 is TGTGCCAGCAGCTTAATCGGGGGTTCTCAATTAGAGACCCAGTACTTC.

The rearrangement uses TRBV30 and TRBJ2-5; D is unclear. Trimming removed 1 base at V and 2 bases at J, with 5 bases between. The CDR3 is 12 amino acids. Germline CDR1 is GTSNPN and CDR2 is SVGIG (reference sequence). CDR3 region: CAWSARQETQYF. CDR3 bases: TGTGCCTGGAGTGCCCGTCAAGAGACCCAGTACTTC.

This chain uses TRBV10-3 with TRBJ2-7, with no clear D. CDR1 is ENHRY and CDR2 is SYGVKD in the germline V gene. The length of the CDR3 is 12 residues. Trimming removed 4 bases from V and 5 bases from J, with 9 bases in between. The CDR3 here is CAISGTGHEQYF. Written as DNA, the CDR3 is TGTGCCATCAGTGGGACGGGCCACGAGCAGTACTTC.

The chain is built from TRBV7-9 and TRBJ2-5; D is undetermined. Germline assignment: CDR1 SEHNR and CDR2 FQNEAQ (reference sequence). This CDR3 is 14 amino acids long. V lost 8 bases, J lost 4 bases, and 17 bases lay in between. The CDR3 bases are TGTGCCAGCGTATCGGCCCGACCGGCAGAGACCCAGTACTTC. Translation gives CASVSARPAETQYF.

The chain has TRBV18 and TRBJ2-7, with 7 positions matching TRBD1. CDR3 length: 15 amino acids. The germline V gene has CDR1 KGHSH and CDR2 LQKENI. V shed 3 bases and J 3 bases; nucleotides not matched to a gene: 8. The CDR3 loop is CASSPTGTEFYEQYF. DNA of the CDR3: TGTGCCAGCTCACCCACCGGGACAGAATTCTACGAGCAGTACTTC. The complete variable domain, with remaining parts taken from reference TRBV18 and TRBJ2-7, reads NAGVMQNPRHLVRRRGQEARLRCSPMKGHSHVYWYRQLPEEGLKFMVYLQKENIIDESGMPKERFSAEFPKEGPSILRIQQVVRGDSAAYFCASSPTGTEFYEQYFGPGTRLTVT.

V gene TRBV11-2 combines with J gene TRBJ2-1; D possibly corresponds to TRBD1 (5 bases). Trimming removed 5 bases at V and 5 bases at J, with 13 bases between. The CDR3 length is 14 residues. Germline loops: CDR1 SGHAT, CDR2 FQNNGV. The CDR3 loop is CASSRDRKNNEQFF. CDR3 nucleotide sequence: TGTGCCAGCAGCCGTGACAGAAAAAACAATGAGCAGTTCTTC.

The chain is built from TRBV7-8 and TRBJ2-7; TRBD2 matches at 12 bases. The trim removed 5 bases at V and 4 bases at J, leaving 9 bases unmatched. This CDR3 spans 16 amino acids. From germline, CDR1 is SGHVS and CDR2 FQNEAQ. The CDR3 spells CASSAQLAGGRYEQYF. The CDR3 DNA reads as TGTGCCAGCAGCGCCCAACTAGCGGGAGGTCGGTACGAGCAGTACTTC.

The chain carries TRBV6-5 and TRBJ2-3; D is possibly TRBD1 or TRBD2 (5 bases each). The length of the CDR3 is 15 residues. The germline CDR1 and CDR2 sequences are MNHEY and SVGAGI. Trimming shortened V by 5 bases and J by 6 bases, and 18 bases separated the two germline ends. The CDR3 is CASSTPGRPFDTQYF. DNA of the CDR3: TGTGCCAGCAGTACGCCGGGACGGCCATTTGATACGCAGTATTTT.

The chain uses TRBV28 and TRBJ2-7; no firm D call. V lost 8 bases and J 6 bases, leaving 8 bases between the germline ends. CDR3 length equals 10 residues. Germline CDR1 reads MDHEN; CDR2 reads SYDVKM. CDR3 DNA: TGTGCCAGCGGGTGGGGCGAGCAGTACTTC. Protein sequence: CASGWGEQYF. Supplemented by reference TRBV28 and TRBJ2-7, the full variable domain reads DVKVTQSSRYLVKRTGEKVFLECVQDMDHENMFWYRQDPGLGLRLIYFSYDVKMKEKGDIPEGYSVSREKKERFSLILESASTNQTSMYLCASGWGEQYFGPGTRLTVT.

This clone was seen only a few times. The chain carries TRBV6-1 and TRBJ1-5; no definite D call. The CDR3 runs 14 residues. Trimming pared 2 bases from V and 1 base from J, leaving 6 bases between. Germline CDR1 MNHNS, CDR2 SASEGT. The CDR3 loop is CASSETVSNQPQHF. The CDR3 DNA sequence: TGTGCCAGCAGTGAAACGGTCAGCAATCAGCCCCAGCATTTT.

The chain combines TRBV5-4 with TRBJ2-1, with 7 bases matching TRBD2. This CDR3 region has 16 residues. Germline lookup yields CDR1 SGHNT and CDR2 YYREEE (reference sequence). The V segment lost 0 bases and the J segment 8 bases; nucleotides outside the gene matches: 11. The chain's CDR3 is CASSLALRENTDEQFF. Here the CDR3 DNA reads TGTGCCAGCAGCTTGGCGTTGCGGGAGAATACCGATGAGCAGTTCTTC.

This clone was recorded only once. The gene calls are TRBV10-3 and TRBJ2-3; 11 bases align to TRBD2. Trimming at V came to 0 bases and at J to 10 bases, leaving 3 bases not matched to a gene. The CDR3 length is 14 residues. The germline CDR1 and CDR2 sequences are ENHRY and SYGVKD. The CDR3 sequence: CAISESQLAGAQYF. DNA for the CDR3: TGTGCCATCAGTGAGTCTCAACTAGCGGGGGCGCAGTATTTT.

The chain combines TRBV5-8 with TRBJ1-2; TRBD1 aligns across 7 bases. CDR1 and CDR2 from the germline V gene are SGHTS and YDEGEE. V was pared by 2 bases and J by 8 bases, with 9 bases of the junction left unmatched. The CDR3 loop spans 14 amino acids. The CDR3: CASSLNPTGQGYTF. CDR3 DNA: TGTGCCAGCAGCTTAAACCCGACAGGGCAGGGCTACACCTTC.

The V call is TRBV25-1, the J call TRBJ1-2; no clear D. Deletions cut 3 bases from V and 5 bases from J, with 13 bases between. The CDR3 consists of 14 residues. The V gene's germline CDR1 is MGHDK and CDR2 SYGVNS. The CDR3 region is CASSDPGRLYGYTF. The CDR3 DNA follows: TGTGCCAGCAGTGATCCCGGCAGACTGTATGGCTACACCTTC.

The chain employs TRBV4-3 and TRBJ2-2; D gene unclear. CDR1 is LGHNA and CDR2 is YSLEER in the germline V gene. The CDR3 is made up of 14 amino acids. Trimming took off 5 bases at V and 7 bases at J, with 14 bases between the two ends. The CDR3 region has the DNA TGCGCCAGCAGCGCCAAGCAGCAGGTCGGGGAGCTGTTTTTT. Its protein product is CASSAKQQVGELFF.

Written as DNA, the CDR3 is TGTGCCAGCAGCCGGACAGGGGCTAACTATGGCTACACCTTC. Its translation is CASSRTGANYGYTF. The genes are TRBV5-5 and TRBJ1-2; 9 bases map to TRBD1. The CDR3 sequence is 14 residues long. Trimming cost V 4 bases and J 0 bases; bases outside gene matches: 1. Germline assignment: CDR1 SGHKS and CDR2 YYEKEE (reference sequence).

This clone was found once. The CDR3: CASSPNDGYEQYF. The CDR3 region has the DNA TGTGCCAGCTCACCAAACGACGGCTACGAGCAGTACTTC. The chain carries TRBV18 and TRBJ2-7; D is undetermined. Germline-derived CDR1 and CDR2 are KGHSH and LQKENI. The CDR3 runs to 13 residues. V gave up 2 bases and J gave up 3 bases, with 8 bases separating them.

The chain links TRBV6-4 to TRBJ1-5; 10 bases match TRBD1. This CDR3 is built from 15 residues. The ends lost 3 bases at V and 5 bases at J; junction bases unmatched: 4. Germline assignment: CDR1 MRHNA and CDR2 SNTAGT. The CDR3 sequence: CASSEGTGAYQPQHF. CDR3 sequence (DNA): TGTGCCAGCAGTGAAGGGACAGGGGCATATCAGCCCCAGCATTTT.

The chain joins TRBV19 to TRBJ2-7; maybe TRBD1 (5 bases). Trimming shortened V by 1 base and J by 4 bases, and 11 bases separated the two germline ends. CDR1 and CDR2 from the germline V gene are LNHDA and SQIVND (reference sequence). The CDR3 sequence is 14 residues long. CDR3 region: CASSIAGRAYEQYF. CDR3 sequence (DNA): TGTGCCAGTAGTATAGCAGGCAGGGCTTACGAGCAGTACTTC.